This T cell receptor beta chain was captured in a study of OX40 agonist ivuxolimab in advanced cancers. Points from the study as a whole: Part of the nonresponder group also had normalized T-cell clonal expansion that was low.

TCRdb's copy holds only in-frame clones and misses some; the assay was immunoSEQ multiplex PCR. Among 120,000 or so clones listed, just over 90% were seen once. Comments on this clone: Its antigen is not identified.

CDR3 length equals 14 residues. With 3 bases removed from V and 4 bases from J, the gap between germline ends came to 12 bases. The germline gives CDR1 MGHDK, CDR2 SYGVNS. The starting material was CD4+ or CD8+ T cells sorted from blood, obtained in a trial of the OX40 agonist ivuxolimab. The origin of this receptor is an adult with an advanced solid tumor such as melanoma, head and neck, liver or kidney cancer. The V call is TRBV25-1, the J call TRBJ2-5; D might be TRBD2 (7 bases). The CDR3 DNA reads as TGTGCCAGCAGTGACCCGGGGGGCATAGAGACCCAGTACTTC. Translating gives CASSDPGGIETQYF.